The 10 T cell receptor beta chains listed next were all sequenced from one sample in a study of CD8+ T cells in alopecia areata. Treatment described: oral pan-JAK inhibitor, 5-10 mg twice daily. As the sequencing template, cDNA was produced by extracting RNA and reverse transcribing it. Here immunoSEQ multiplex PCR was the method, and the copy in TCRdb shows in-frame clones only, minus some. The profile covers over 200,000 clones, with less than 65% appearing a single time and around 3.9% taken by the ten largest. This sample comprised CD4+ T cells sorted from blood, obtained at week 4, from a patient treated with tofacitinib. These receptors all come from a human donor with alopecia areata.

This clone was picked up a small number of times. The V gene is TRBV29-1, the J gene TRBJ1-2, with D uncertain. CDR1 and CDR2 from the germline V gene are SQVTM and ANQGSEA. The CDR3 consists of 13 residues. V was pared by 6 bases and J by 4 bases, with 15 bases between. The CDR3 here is CSVHTPRSYGYTF. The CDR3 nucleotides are TGCAGCGTGCACACCCCAAGGAGCTATGGCTACACCTTC.

The CDR3 DNA follows: TGTGCCAGCAGCGCTCACAGGGGTGCTGGCTACACCTTC. It encodes CASSAHRGAGYTF. This chain links TRBV7-2 with TRBJ1-2; 7 nucleotides align to TRBD1. Losses at the gene ends were 5 bases for V and 7 bases for J; bases not matched to a gene: 7. This CDR3 spans 13 amino acids. The germline V gene encodes CDR1 SGHTA and CDR2 FQGNSA.

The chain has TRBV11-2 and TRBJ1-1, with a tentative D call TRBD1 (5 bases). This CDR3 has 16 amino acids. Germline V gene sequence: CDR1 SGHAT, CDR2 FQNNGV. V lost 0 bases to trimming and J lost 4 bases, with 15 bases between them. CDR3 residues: CASSLDWRGYGTEAFF. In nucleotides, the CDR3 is TGTGCCAGCAGCTTAGATTGGAGGGGTTACGGCACTGAAGCTTTCTTT.

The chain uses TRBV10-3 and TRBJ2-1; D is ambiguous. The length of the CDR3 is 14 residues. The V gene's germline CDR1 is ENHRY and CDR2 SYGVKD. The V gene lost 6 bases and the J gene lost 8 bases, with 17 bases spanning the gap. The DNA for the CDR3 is TGTGCCATCAGCGAGCCCCCCCTTCTAGATGAGCAGTTCTTC. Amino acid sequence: CAISEPPLLDEQFF.

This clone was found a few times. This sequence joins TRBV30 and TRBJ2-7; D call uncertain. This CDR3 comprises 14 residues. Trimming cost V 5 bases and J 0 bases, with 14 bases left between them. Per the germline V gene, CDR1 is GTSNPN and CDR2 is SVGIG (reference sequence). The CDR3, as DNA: TGTGCCTGGGATATGGGCTGGCTCTCCTACGAGCAGTACTTC. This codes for CAWDMGWLSYEQYF.

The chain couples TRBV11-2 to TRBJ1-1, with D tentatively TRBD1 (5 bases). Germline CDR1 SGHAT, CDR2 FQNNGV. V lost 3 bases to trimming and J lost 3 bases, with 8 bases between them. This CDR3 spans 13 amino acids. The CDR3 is CASSFKGDTEAFF. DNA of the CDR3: TGTGCCAGCAGCTTCAAAGGGGACACTGAAGCTTTCTTT. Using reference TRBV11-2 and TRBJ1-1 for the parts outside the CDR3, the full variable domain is EAGVAQSPRYKIIEKRQSVAFWCNPISGHATLYWYQQILGQGPKLLIQFQNNGVVDDSQLPKDRFSAERLKGVDSTLKIQPAKLEDSAVYLCASSFKGDTEAFFGQGTRLTVV.

The CDR3 region is CASSITGMRNQPQHF. Written as DNA, the CDR3 is TGTGCCAGTAGTATCACAGGGATGAGGAATCAGCCCCAGCATTTT. The J gene is TRBJ1-5, the V gene TRBV19; D is possibly TRBD1 (6 bases). Trimming removed 3 bases at V and 4 bases at J, with 13 bases between. The CDR3 contains 15 residues. Germline lookup yields CDR1 LNHDA and CDR2 SQIVND (reference sequence).

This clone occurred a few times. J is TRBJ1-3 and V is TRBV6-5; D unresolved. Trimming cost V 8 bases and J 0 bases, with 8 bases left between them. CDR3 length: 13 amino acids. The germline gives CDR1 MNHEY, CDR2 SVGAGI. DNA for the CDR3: TGTGCCAGCGTTCGGAACTCTGGAAACACCATATATTTT. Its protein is CASVRNSGNTIYF.

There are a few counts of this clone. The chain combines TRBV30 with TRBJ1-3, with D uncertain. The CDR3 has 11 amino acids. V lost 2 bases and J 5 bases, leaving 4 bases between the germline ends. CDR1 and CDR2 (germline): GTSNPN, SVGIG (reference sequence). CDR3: CAWSPRNTIYF. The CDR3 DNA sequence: TGTGCCTGGAGTCCCAGAAACACCATATATTTT.

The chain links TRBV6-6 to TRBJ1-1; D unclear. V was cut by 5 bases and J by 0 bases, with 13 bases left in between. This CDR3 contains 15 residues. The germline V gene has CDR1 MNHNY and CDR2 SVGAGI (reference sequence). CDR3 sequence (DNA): TGTGCCAGCAGTCGCGCAGACCTCATGAACACTGAAGCTTTCTTT. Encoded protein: CASSRADLMNTEAFF.